Detailed here is one TCR beta chain. Its antigen is undetermined. Profiling relied on immunoSEQ multiplex PCR, and the TCRdb table lists in-frame clones only, not all of them. Of tens of thousands of clones listed, roughly nine tenths are singletons. The data belong to a study of OX40 agonist ivuxolimab in advanced cancers. Study-level information: Intravenous ivuxolimab at 0.01 to 10 mg/kg was given to patients every 2 weeks. From 23 to 79 years was the age range, with a mean of 60 years, and roughly 80% were male. Study-level results: Clonal expansion was seen in CD4+ and CD8+ blood T cells by week 6 at 0.1 to 3.0 mg/kg. Relatively little clonal expansion, among the lowest observed, appeared in partial responders at 0.1-3.0 mg/kg.

The CDR3 spans 19 residues. From germline, CDR1 is SGDLS and CDR2 YYNGEE. The V gene lost 3 bases and the J gene lost 1 base, with 24 bases spanning the gap. This clonotype originated in an adult with an advanced solid tumor such as melanoma, head and neck, liver or kidney cancer. This material consisted of CD4+ or CD8+ T cells sorted from blood, taken in a trial of the OX40 agonist ivuxolimab. The V and J genes are TRBV9 and TRBJ2-3; unclear D gene. The CDR3 coding sequence is TGTGCCAGCAGCGCCCCCACCTCGCGTCTCGGAGAGCGCACAGATACGCAGTATTTT. Protein sequence: CASSAPTSRLGERTDTQYF.